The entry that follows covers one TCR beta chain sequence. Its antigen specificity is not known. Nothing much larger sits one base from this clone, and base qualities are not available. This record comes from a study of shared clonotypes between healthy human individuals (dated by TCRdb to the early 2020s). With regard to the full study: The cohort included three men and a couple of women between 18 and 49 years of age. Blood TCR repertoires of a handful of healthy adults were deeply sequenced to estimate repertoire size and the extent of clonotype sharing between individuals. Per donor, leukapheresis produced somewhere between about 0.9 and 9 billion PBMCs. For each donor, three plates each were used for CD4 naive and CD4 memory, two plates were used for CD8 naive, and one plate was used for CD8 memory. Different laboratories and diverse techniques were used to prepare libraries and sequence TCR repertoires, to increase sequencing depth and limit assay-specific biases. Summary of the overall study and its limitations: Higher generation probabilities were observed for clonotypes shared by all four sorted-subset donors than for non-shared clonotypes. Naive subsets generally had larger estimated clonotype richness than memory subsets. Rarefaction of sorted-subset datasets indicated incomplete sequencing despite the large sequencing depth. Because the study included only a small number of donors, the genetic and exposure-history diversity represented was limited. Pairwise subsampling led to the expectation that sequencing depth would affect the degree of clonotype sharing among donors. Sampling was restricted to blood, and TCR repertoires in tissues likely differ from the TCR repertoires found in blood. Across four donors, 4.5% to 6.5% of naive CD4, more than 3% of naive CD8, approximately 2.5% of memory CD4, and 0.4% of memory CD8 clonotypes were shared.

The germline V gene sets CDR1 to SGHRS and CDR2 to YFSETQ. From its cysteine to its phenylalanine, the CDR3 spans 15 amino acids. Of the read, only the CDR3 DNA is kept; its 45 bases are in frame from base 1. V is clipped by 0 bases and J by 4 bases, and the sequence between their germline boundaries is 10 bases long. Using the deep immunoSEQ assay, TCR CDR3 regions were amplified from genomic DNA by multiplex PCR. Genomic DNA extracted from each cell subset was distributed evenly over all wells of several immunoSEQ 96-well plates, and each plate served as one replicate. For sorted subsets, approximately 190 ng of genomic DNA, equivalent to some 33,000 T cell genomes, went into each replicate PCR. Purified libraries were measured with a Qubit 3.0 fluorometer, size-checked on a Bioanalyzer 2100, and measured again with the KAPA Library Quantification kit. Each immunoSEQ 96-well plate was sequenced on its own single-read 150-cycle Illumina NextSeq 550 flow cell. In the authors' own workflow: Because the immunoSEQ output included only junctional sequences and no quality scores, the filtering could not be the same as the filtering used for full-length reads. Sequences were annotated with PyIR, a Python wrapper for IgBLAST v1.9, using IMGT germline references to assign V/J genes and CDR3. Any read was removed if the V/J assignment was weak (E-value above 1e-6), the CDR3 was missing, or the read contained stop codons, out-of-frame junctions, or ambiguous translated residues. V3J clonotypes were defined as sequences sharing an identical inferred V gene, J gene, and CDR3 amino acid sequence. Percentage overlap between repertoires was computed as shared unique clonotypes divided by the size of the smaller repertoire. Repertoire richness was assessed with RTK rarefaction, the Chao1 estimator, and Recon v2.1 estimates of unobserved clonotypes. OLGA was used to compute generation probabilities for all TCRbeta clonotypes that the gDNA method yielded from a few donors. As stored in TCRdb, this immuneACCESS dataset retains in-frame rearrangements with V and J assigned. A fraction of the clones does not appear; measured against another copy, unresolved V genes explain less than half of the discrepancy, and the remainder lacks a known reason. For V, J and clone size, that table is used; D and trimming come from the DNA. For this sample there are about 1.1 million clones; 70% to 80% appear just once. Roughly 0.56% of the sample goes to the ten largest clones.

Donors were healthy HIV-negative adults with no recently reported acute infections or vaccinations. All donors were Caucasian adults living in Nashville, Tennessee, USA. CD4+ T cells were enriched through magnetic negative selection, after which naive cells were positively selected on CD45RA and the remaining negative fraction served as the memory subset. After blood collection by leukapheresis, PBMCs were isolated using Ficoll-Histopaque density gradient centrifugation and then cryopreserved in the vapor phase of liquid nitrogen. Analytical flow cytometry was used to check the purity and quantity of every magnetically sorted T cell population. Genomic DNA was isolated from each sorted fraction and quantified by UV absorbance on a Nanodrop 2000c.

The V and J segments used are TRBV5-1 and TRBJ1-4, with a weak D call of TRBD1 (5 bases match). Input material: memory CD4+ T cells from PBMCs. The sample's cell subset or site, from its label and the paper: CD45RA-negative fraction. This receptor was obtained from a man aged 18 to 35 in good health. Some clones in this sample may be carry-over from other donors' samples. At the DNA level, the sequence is TGCGCCAGCAGCTTGGAGGTGGGGGGTAATGAAAAACTGTTTTTT. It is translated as CASSLEVGGNEKLFF.